The clone carrying this T cell receptor (beta chain) was observed a few times. Sequencing was performed with immunoSEQ multiplex PCR; in TCRdb, only in-frame clones are kept and a portion is missing. The data show roughly 120,000 clones, approximately 88% seen once. The data originate from a study of T cell responses to AZD1222 COVID-19 vaccine. Germline-derived CDR1 and CDR2 are SGHTA and FQGNSA. The V gene end was trimmed by 3 bases and the J gene end by 0 bases; junction bases not matched to a gene: 2. This CDR3 contains 15 residues. Material: peripheral blood, obtained on day 0 of AZD1222 vaccination. This receptor was obtained from an adult in good health. This chain connects TRBV7-2 to TRBJ1-3, with 7 bases identical to TRBD1. This CDR3 reads CASSLDRNSGNTIYF. DNA of the CDR3: TGTGCCAGCAGCTTGGACAGGAACTCTGGAAACACCATATATTTT. Complete variable domain (other parts from reference TRBV7-2 and TRBJ1-3): GAGVSQSPSNKVTEKGKDVELRCDPISGHTALYWYRQSLGQGLEFLIYFQGNSAPDKSGLPSDRFSAERTGGSVSTLTIQRTQQEDSAVYLCASSLDRNSGNTIYFGEGSWLTVV.